Each of the 23 T cell receptor beta chains below was sequenced from the same sample in a study of CD8 T cells in ankylosing spondylitis. TCRdb recomputed calls from the 5' RACE reads with MiXCR, one row per CDR3 protein. Among some 270,000 distinct CDR3 sequences listed, about 18% were seen once. The sequencing input was blood, either unsorted or a sorted T cell fraction (not recorded which). These receptors all come from a male donor with ankylosing spondylitis or in good health (not recorded which).

The chain joins TRBV11-2 to TRBJ2-1; 10 nucleotides align to TRBD1. V lost 6 bases to trimming and J lost 5 bases; unmatched junction nucleotides: 4. CDR1 and CDR2 from the germline V gene are SGHAT and FQNNGV. This CDR3 comprises 14 residues. The CDR3 region is CASSSGTGDNEQFF. CDR3 nucleotide sequence: TGTGCCAGCAGTTCCGGGACAGGGGACAATGAGCAGTTCTTC.

The chain links TRBV6-5 to TRBJ2-1; TRBD2 matches at 7 bases. Germline V CDR1 and CDR2: MNHEY, SVGAGI. The CDR3 extends over 17 amino acids. After removal of 0 bases from V and 0 bases from J, the junction contained 5 bases not matched to a gene. The CDR3 spells CASSYSPSGSSYNEQFF. In DNA, the CDR3 is TGTGCCAGCAGTTACTCTCCTAGCGGAAGCTCCTACAATGAGCAGTTCTTC.

V usage is TRBV5-6 and J usage is TRBJ1-4, with 7 bases aligning to TRBD1. The ends lost 2 bases at V and 8 bases at J; junction bases unmatched: 6. This CDR3 is 14 amino acids long. Germline lookup yields CDR1 SGHDT and CDR2 YYEEEE. Here the CDR3 reads CASSLQGSGEKLFF. Here the CDR3 DNA reads TGTGCCAGCAGCTTACAGGGGTCAGGGGAAAAACTGTTTTTT.

In DNA, the CDR3 is TGTGCCAGCCGAACCCTTTCCTACGAGCAGTACTTC. It encodes CASRTLSYEQYF. The chain has TRBV28 and TRBJ2-7; D gene uncertain. CDR1 MDHEN and CDR2 SYDVKM come from the germline V gene. Trimming shortened V by 8 bases and J by 1 base, and 9 bases separated the two germline ends. This CDR3 has 12 residues.

Many counts were recorded for this clonotype. The V gene is TRBV5-1, the J gene TRBJ2-2; no clear D gene. The CDR3 extends over 15 amino acids. Germline CDR1 SGHRS, CDR2 YFSETQ. V was shortened by 4 bases and J by 10 bases, with 20 bases between the two germline ends. CDR3 in DNA: TGCGCCAGCAGCCTGGTGGGTGGCAGTCCCGTGGAGCTGTTTTTT. Protein: CASSLVGGSPVELFF.

This clonotype came up a few times. The chain has TRBV2 and TRBJ2-1, with a possible D match to TRBD2 (5 bases). Deletions cut 6 bases from V and 4 bases from J, with 16 bases between. The CDR3 totals 15 residues. The germline gives CDR1 SNHLY, CDR2 FYNNEI. DNA of the CDR3: TGTGCCAGCAGGTCGGGGAGCGGAGGTTACAATGAGCAGTTCTTC. Translated, it gives CASRSGSGGYNEQFF. Supplemented by reference TRBV2 and TRBJ2-1, the full variable domain reads EPEVTQTPSHQVTQMGQEVILRCVPISNHLYFYWYRQILGQKVEFLVSFYNNEISEKSEIFDDQFSVERPDGSNFTLKIRSTKLEDSAMYFCASRSGSGGYNEQFFGPGTRLTVL.

There are a few counts of this clonotype. The chain combines TRBV27 with TRBJ1-2; no firm D call. Germline V gives CDR1 MNHEY, CDR2 SMNVEV (reference sequence). V lost 2 bases and J lost 3, with 13 bases in between. The CDR3 is made up of 15 amino acids. The CDR3 region has the DNA TGTGCCAGCAGTTTACGGCAGGACGGATACTATGGCTACACCTTC. It is translated as CASSLRQDGYYGYTF.

This clonotype was detected only a few times. The chain has TRBV12-3 or TRBV12-4 and TRBJ1-2; 8 bases agree with TRBD1. The CDR3 loop spans 12 amino acids. Germline trimming cut 7 bases from V and 8 bases from J; bases unmatched to any gene: 6. CDR3 coding DNA: TGTGCCAGCACCCTCGGACAGGGAGGCTACACCTTC. Translation gives CASTLGQGGYTF.

This chain uses TRBV20-1 with TRBJ2-7, with unresolved D. Germline CDR1 is DFQATT and CDR2 is SNEGSKA (reference sequence). CDR3 length: 12 amino acids. The V and J ends lost 8 bases and 6 bases respectively, with 17 bases between them. The CDR3 reads CSSRTMRLEQYF. CDR3 coding DNA: TGCAGTTCGAGGACGATGCGACTCGAGCAGTACTTC.

This clonotype showed up just a few times. The V and J genes are TRBV3-1 and TRBJ2-1; TRBD2 might be the D (7 bases). The CDR3 runs 16 residues. The V end lost 3 bases, the J end lost 7 bases, and 19 bases lay between the germline ends. Germline CDR1 reads LGHDT; CDR2 reads YNNKEL (reference sequence). The CDR3: CASSHPGLEGGNEQFF. For the CDR3, the DNA is TGTGCCAGCAGCCATCCTGGACTAGAGGGGGGTAATGAGCAGTTCTTC.

Of note for this clonotype: At one end the junction does not follow the germline gene, possibly because of a read error. The chain has TRBV7-7 and TRBJ2-1; 8 nucleotides align to TRBD1. The CDR3 totals 14 residues. Germline loops: CDR1 SSHAT, CDR2 FNYEAQ (reference sequence). CDR3 DNA sequence: TGTGCTAGCAGCTTAAACAGGGGGACCAATGAGCAGTTCTTC. Protein sequence: CASSLNRGTNEQFF.

This clonotype was detected a few times. The gene calls are TRBV7-2 and TRBJ2-7; 7 bases match TRBD1. Germline values: CDR1 SGHTA, CDR2 FQGNSA. This CDR3 is built from 14 residues. V lost 5 bases to trimming and J lost 2 bases; unmatched junction nucleotides: 6. The CDR3 DNA is TGTGCCAGCAGCCGACAGGGCCTGGCCTACGAGCAGTACTTC. It encodes CASSRQGLAYEQYF.

This clonotype has at least ten counts. The chain has TRBV4-1 and TRBJ2-7, with D tentatively TRBD1 (5 bases). This CDR3 comprises 16 residues. V dropped 5 bases and J dropped 2 bases, with 19 bases sitting between them. Per the germline V gene, CDR1 is MGHRA and CDR2 is YSYEKL. For the CDR3, the DNA is TGCGCCAGCAGCTTCTCACCAGGGCTTTTGGCCTACGAGCAGTACTTC. This sequence encodes CASSFSPGLLAYEQYF.

The chain combines TRBV11-2 with TRBJ2-1; the match to TRBD2 covers 12 bases. Trimming took 5 bases from V and 3 from J; bases not matched to a gene: 20. The V gene's germline CDR1 is SGHAT and CDR2 FQNNGV. This CDR3 is 21 amino acids long. The CDR3 spells CASSPHRSETSGRPSYNEQFF. The CDR3 DNA follows: TGTGCCAGCAGCCCCCACAGGAGCGAGACTAGCGGGAGACCTAGCTACAATGAGCAGTTCTTC.

V usage is TRBV4-1 and J usage is TRBJ2-7; D not resolved. V was pared by 0 bases and J by 4 bases, with 7 bases between. Germline lookup yields CDR1 MGHRA and CDR2 YSYEKL. The CDR3 is 13 residues long. The CDR3 region has the DNA TGCGCCAGCAGCCAAGAGCCCCGGTACGAGCAGTACTTC. Its protein is CASSQEPRYEQYF.

In this sample, this clonotype turned up a few times. The chain combines TRBV29-1 with TRBJ2-7; 9 positions agree with TRBD1. Germline V gene sequence: CDR1 SQVTM, CDR2 ANQGSEA. CDR3 length equals 13 residues. The J segment lost 2 bases and the V segment lost 7 bases, leaving 6 bases of the junction unmatched. In DNA, the CDR3 is TGCAGCGCACAGGGGGCCAACCCCTACGAGCAGTACTTC. It codes for CSAQGANPYEQYF.

V gene TRBV10-3 combines with J gene TRBJ2-7, with D possibly TRBD2 on 6 matching bases. CDR1 is ENHRY, CDR2 SYGVKD, per germline. V was shortened by 0 bases and J by 2 bases, with 14 bases between the two germline ends. This CDR3 comprises 16 residues. CDR3 sequence: CAISESGPGDTYEQYF. DNA of the CDR3: TGTGCCATCAGTGAGTCGGGCCCGGGAGACACCTACGAGCAGTACTTC.

This clonotype appeared a few times. This sequence joins TRBV4-3 and TRBJ2-2; 11 bases are shared with TRBD1. Trimming took 5 bases from V and 7 from J; bases not matched to a gene: 6. The CDR3 is 15 residues long. Germline CDR1 and CDR2: LGHNA and YSLEER. The CDR3 DNA reads TGCGCCAGCAGCGCGGACAGGGGGCTCAGCGGGGAGCTGTTTTTT. Protein: CASSADRGLSGELFF.

This clonotype has at least ten counts. The rearrangement uses TRBV28 and TRBJ2-2; 8 bases map to TRBD1. The germline gives CDR1 MDHEN, CDR2 SYDVKM. The CDR3 sequence is 15 residues long. Trimming took 7 bases from V and 6 from J; bases not matched to a gene: 10. The CDR3 sequence: CASTTSGQGPGELFF. Written as DNA, the CDR3 is TGTGCCAGCACCACCTCCGGACAGGGACCCGGGGAGCTGTTTTTT.

The CDR3 is CASSQSQGGFTYEQYF. The CDR3 coding sequence is TGTGCCAGCAGCCAATCCCAAGGAGGGTTCACCTACGAGCAGTACTTC. The rearrangement uses TRBV5-5 and TRBJ2-7, with D possibly TRBD2 on 6 matching bases. CDR1 is SGHKS and CDR2 is YYEKEE in the germline V gene (reference sequence). V lost 4 bases, J lost 2 bases, and 19 bases lay in between. The CDR3 covers 16 residues.

This clonotype was seen at least ten times. The V gene is TRBV4-3, the J gene TRBJ2-7; D call uncertain. Trimming took off 0 bases at V and 1 base at J, with 10 bases between the two ends. The CDR3 is made up of 15 amino acids. CDR1 is LGHNA, CDR2 YSLEER, per germline. CDR3 residues: CASSQEHALSYEQYF. The DNA of the CDR3 is TGCGCCAGCAGCCAAGAACACGCTCTTTCCTACGAGCAGTACTTC.

The chain links TRBV29-1 to TRBJ1-2, with no clear D. The CDR3 sequence is 11 residues long. Germline lookup yields CDR1 SQVTM and CDR2 ANQGSEA. V shed 4 bases and J shed 7 bases, with 10 bases lying between them. This CDR3 reads CSVVARTGYTF. CDR3 coding DNA: TGCAGCGTTGTCGCCCGTACTGGCTACACCTTC.

The rearrangement joins TRBV29-1 to TRBJ2-1; D is possibly TRBD2 (6 bases). Germline V gene lookup returns CDR1 SQVTM and CDR2 ANQGSEA. The CDR3 spans 12 residues. Trimming cost V 0 bases and J 8 bases, with 8 bases left between them. CDR3 bases: TGCAGCGTTGAAGATCCGGGAGATGAGCAGTTCTTC. Protein sequence: CSVEDPGDEQFF.